This T cell receptor (beta chain) was obtained from a study of OX40 agonist ivuxolimab in advanced cancers. On the study more broadly: Partial responses were seen in three patients, one with hepatocellular carcinoma and two with cutaneous melanoma.

Some clones are missing from TCRdb's copy, which holds only in-frame ones; the method was immunoSEQ multiplex PCR. Of 60,000 to 75,000 clones listed, about 90% are singletons. Germline V gives CDR1 SQVTM, CDR2 ANQGSEA. This CDR3 has 11 residues. V gave up 3 bases and J gave up 7 bases, with 9 bases separating them. A note on this clone: This sample includes further DNA sequences coding for the same CDR3.

This receptor was taken from an adult with an advanced solid tumor such as melanoma, head and neck, liver or kidney cancer. The V gene is TRBV29-1, the J gene TRBJ1-1; D might be TRBD1 (5 bases). Material: CD4+ or CD8+ T cells sorted from blood, obtained in a trial of the OX40 agonist ivuxolimab. The CDR3 loop is CSVDRGGEAFF. CDR3 nucleotide sequence: TGCAGCGTTGACCGTGGGGGTGAAGCTTTCTTT.